The text below deals with one T cell receptor beta chain. Its cognate antigen is unknown. A second roughly 6 to 11 cycle PCR used barcoded and J-beta primers. Each cDNA molecule, via a template-switch adaptor with 12 random nucleotides, was tagged. Every sample gave at least 2.5 million paired-end reads containing CDR3. TCRdb ran MiXCR on the 5' RACE reads and lists one entry per CDR3 protein. Of approximately 770,000 distinct CDR3 sequences in the sample, 58% were seen once. The source of the sample is a study of blood T cells in healthy people across ages. Findings of the study overall: Age advanced and TCR beta diversity per million T cells fell, roughly linearly. Higher diversity, along with more naive CD4+ cells, distinguished long-lived donors from aged donors.

The sample taken for sequencing was blood. This TCR was recovered from a man between 25 and 39 years old in good health.

As DNA, the CDR3 is TGCAGTGCAAAGTACTATGAAAACATTCAGTACTTC. This translates into CSAKYYENIQYF. The rearrangement uses TRBV20-1 and TRBJ2-7, with D uncertain. The closer fit of TRBJ2-4 to the DNA end suggests the J call may be wrong. The CDR3 runs to 12 residues. CDR1 DFQATT and CDR2 SNEGSKA come from the germline V gene (reference sequence).